Listed below are T cell receptor beta chains from one sample, sequenced in a study of graft-versus-host responses after intestinal transplantation. Assay: immunoSEQ multiplex PCR; the TCRdb copy retains only in-frame clones and omits some. The data show roughly 60,000 clones, under 95% seen once. The sample was PBMCs, taken about 120 days after intestinal transplantation. The origin of the receptors is a human patient who received an intestinal transplant, so some T cells may come from the graft donor. The conserved cysteine and the conserved F or W are not part of the CDR3 here. A clone size is listed for some rows: how often the clone was seen (once, few, many), or a class if it is expanded.

once,TRBV5-4,ASSLAPAGNTIY
once,TRBV14,ASSQGFWYNEQF
-,TRBV4-1,ASSQEGTSGGRIEQY
-,TRBV6-6,ASSEPPEQY
-,TRBV7-8,ASSPGSSQPQH
-,TRBV28,ASSLPPGRTEAF
-,TRBV30,AWSVGLVAAGTYNEQF
-,TRBV7-6,ASSSEAGSTDTQY
-,TRBV9,ASSPRGPTQPYQETQY
-,TRBV6-5,ASRGGETQY
-,TRBV15,ATSRARTPSYEQY
-,TRBV2,ASRDRSNYGYT
-,TRBV5-1,ASSPGTSGRASYEQY
-,TRBV28,ASSARLVHEQF
-,TRBV4-1,ASSQDERVYEQY
few,TRBV7-9,ASSSGLAGVNEQF
-,TRBV4-1,ASSQNRATNEKLF
-,TRBV30,AWEPRDGVSYEQY
-,TRBV27,ASSPQSGGELF
-,TRBV5-4,ASSSGNFGYT
-,TRBV28,ASSLTSGAYEQY
-,TRBV28,ASSLGSRGTYEQY
-,TRBV23-1,ASSQGYTEAF
-,TRBV10-2,ASSGTGPPGELF
-,TRBV7-9,ASKKGTSGLGFGDEQF
-,TRBV7-9,ASSARISGGIHEQY
-,TRBV4-2,ASSRGQGRGNTIY
-,TRBV4-2,ASSQEELAGGNEQF
-,TRBV7-9,ASSLRTYNEQF
-,TRBV29-1,SDGQGISYGYT
-,TRBV18,ASSPGRVNTEAF
once,TRBV9,ASSREGHQMPTDTQY
-,TRBV29-1,SAGGPPRTDTQY
-,TRBV6-6,ASSRRDSTGANVLT
-,TRBV13,ASSPPPGTSGYNEQF
-,TRBV30,AWSVSVYGEKLF
-,TRBV7-9,ASSLVGIDTQY
once,TRBV6-5,ASSTGDNQPQH
-,TRBV2,ASSETRVRTEAF
-,TRBV21-1,ASSKVFWVG
-,TRBV5-4,ASSLSAGGDETQY
-,TRBV10-1,ASSHRDRARTGELF
once,TRBV5-1,ASSRVGETQY
-,TRBV7-7,ATTLGTALSYEQY
-,TRBV7-6,ASSFGSGGTYEQY
once,TRBV7-8,ASSPRRGNTGELF
-,TRBV7-3,ASSLVVADRWALH
-,TRBV28,ASSFAGLHFSGNTIY
-,TRBV5-6,ASSPPGARETQY
-,TRBV9,ASSAGVQETQY
-,TRBV4-1,ASSQVTGKNQPQH
-,TRBV5-6,ASSLPNTGELF
few,TRBV6-5,ASSYSSGLNSGELF
-,TRBV4-1,ASSQGPETGQGSRQY
-,TRBV5-4,ASSPTSGGQETQY
-,TRBV18,ASSPPGQGGYEQY
-,TRBV6-4,ASSDSTVGSGANVLT